The text below deals with one T cell receptor (beta chain). Its antigen is not known. At one end the junction does not follow the germline gene, possibly because of a read error. Researchers used the Oncomine TCR Beta short-read assay to sequence DNA from cultured CD4+ T cells. TCRdb re-called the PCR reads with MiXCR, one entry per CDR3 protein. There are about 9,900 distinct CDR3 sequences in the sample; about a third occur only once, and less than 40% lies in the top ten. The treatment is: approximately 11-day PBMC culture with coronavirus spike peptide pools or control peptides (ViraFEST assay). From the unexposed donor, CD4+ T cells were collected ahead of the COVID-19 pandemic (2011-2018). The researchers probed unexposed-donor CD4+ T cells with SARS-CoV-2 S/N and four cold-coronavirus spikes, cells permitting. The data derive from a study of vaccination and CD4 T cells after COVID-19. Study background: Overlapping spike pools from SARS-CoV-2 and HCoV-NL63, HCoV-OC43 and HCoV-229E served as culture stimuli. Study-level results: Within the convalescent patients, spike mono-reactivity was found in 304 of 307 vaccine-specific clones.

Germline CDR1 is LNHDA and CDR2 is SQIVND (reference sequence). This CDR3 region has 14 residues. The V gene is TRBV19, the J gene TRBJ1-1; D is unclear. The clonotype was recovered from a human donor in good health. The sequenced sample consisted of CD4+ T cells from blood, cultured in vitro. The CDR3 loop reads CASSFQPMNAEAFF. The CDR3 coding sequence is TGTGCCAGTAGTTTCCAGCCCATGAACGCTGAAGCTTTCTTT.